Shown below are 32 T cell receptor beta chains from a single sample sequenced in a study of Ad26.COV2.S vaccination and SARS-CoV-2 variants. Data came from immunoSEQ multiplex PCR; TCRdb stores just in-frame clones and leaves some out. In the table there are over 450,000 clones, around 89% of which are singletons. Treatment of the sample: some 20 received Ad26.COV2.S at low or high dose, single or two shots; 5 received placebo; per-sample allocation not given. Following the first vaccine or placebo injection, samples were taken on day 63. The sample was peripheral blood, taken in a trial of Ad26.COV2.S vaccine versus placebo. Receptors were obtained from a person aged 18-65 years who received the Ad26.COV2.S COVID-19 vaccine or a placebo.

J is TRBJ2-3 and V is TRBV7-9, with D unclear. Between the trimmed V and J ends, which lost 5 bases and 1 base, there was a span of 4 bases. The CDR3 contains 12 residues. Germline V gives CDR1 SEHNR, CDR2 FQNEAQ (reference sequence). In DNA, the CDR3 is TGTGCCAGCAGCCGGGGCACAGATACGCAGTATTTT. It translates to CASSRGTDTQYF.

V gene TRBV2 combines with J gene TRBJ2-7; a possible D gene is TRBD1 (6 bases). CDR1 SNHLY and CDR2 FYNNEI come from the germline V gene. The CDR3 totals 12 residues. In DNA form, the CDR3 reads TGTGCGACAGGAATACATCCTTACGAGCAGTACTTC. Protein: CATGIHPYEQYF.

The CDR3 sequence: CASGPTGEGLYEQYF. CDR3 in DNA: TGTGCCAGTGGGCCGACAGGGGAAGGTCTCTACGAGCAGTACTTC. The V call is TRBV6-5, the J call TRBJ2-7, with 8 bases fitting TRBD1. The CDR3 length is 15 residues. Unmatched junction bases numbered 13, after V lost 9 bases and J lost 3 bases. CDR1 is MNHEY and CDR2 is SVGAGI in the germline V gene.

The chain has TRBV13 and TRBJ1-3; TRBD1 might be the D (6 bases). The germline V and J ends were trimmed by 5 bases and 6 bases, with 17 bases remaining between them. This CDR3 spans 15 amino acids. Germline V gene sequence: CDR1 PRHDT, CDR2 FYEKMQ (reference sequence). CDR3: CASSDRGKPINTIYF. Here the CDR3 DNA reads TGTGCCAGCAGCGATAGGGGGAAACCGATAAACACCATATATTTT. The full variable domain, completed using reference TRBV13 and TRBJ1-3, is AAGVIQSPRHLIKEKRETATLKCYPIPRHDTVYWYQQGPGQDPQFLISFYEKMQSDKGSIPDRFSAQQFSDYHSELNMSSLELGDSALYFCASSDRGKPINTIYFGEGSWLTVV.

This sequence joins TRBV5-4 and TRBJ2-3; 7 bases line up with TRBD1. V gave up 4 bases and J gave up 2 bases; unmatched junction bases: 7. The CDR3 length is 15 residues. Germline loops: CDR1 SGHNT, CDR2 YYREEE (reference sequence). This CDR3 is CASSRDRADTDTQYF. Here the CDR3 DNA reads TGTGCCAGCAGCCGAGACAGGGCAGACACAGATACGCAGTATTTT.

The V and J genes are TRBV30 and TRBJ2-1; tentative D call: TRBD1 (6 bases). Germline V gene sequence: CDR1 GTSNPN, CDR2 SVGIG (reference sequence). The V and J ends lost 0 bases and 13 bases respectively, with 13 bases between them. This CDR3 has 12 residues. CDR3 in amino acids: CAWSVGGKRQFF. The CDR3 region has the DNA TGTGCCTGGAGTGTAGGGGGAAAGCGTCAGTTCTTC.

The chain links TRBV27 to TRBJ1-6, with D perhaps matching TRBD1 (6 bases). The CDR3 covers 16 residues. Trimming pared 4 bases from V and 5 bases from J, leaving 15 bases between. Germline-derived CDR1 and CDR2 are MNHEY and SMNVEV (reference sequence). CDR3 protein: CASSSGQPKNNSPLHF. CDR3 bases: TGTGCCAGCAGTTCTGGACAGCCTAAAAATAATTCACCCCTCCACTTT.

This clone was detected only once. V gene TRBV19 combines with J gene TRBJ1-2; D remains unclear. The CDR3 totals 12 residues. The germline V gene has CDR1 LNHDA and CDR2 SQIVND (reference sequence). The V gene lost 3 bases and the J gene lost 2 bases, with 4 bases spanning the gap. CDR3 region: CASSMLNYGYTF. The CDR3 bases are TGTGCCAGTAGTATGTTAAACTATGGCTACACCTTC.

V gene TRBV6-1 combines with J gene TRBJ1-4, with D uncertain. Germline V gene data show CDR1 as MNHNS and CDR2 as SASEGT. The CDR3 is made up of 16 amino acids. V was shortened by 2 bases and J by 4 bases, with 14 bases between the two germline ends. CDR3 sequence (DNA): TGTGCCAGCAGTGAACCCCGTCGGTCTGTTAATGAAAAACTGTTTTTT. Its translation is CASSEPRRSVNEKLFF.

The J gene is TRBJ2-3, the V gene TRBV27, with D perhaps matching TRBD2 (6 bases). Germline V gene lookup returns CDR1 MNHEY and CDR2 SMNVEV (reference sequence). The V end was cut by 6 bases, the J end by 6 bases, with 13 bases between. The CDR3 extends over 13 amino acids. CDR3 in DNA: TGTGCCAGCAGGCCAGGGAGGCGGGATACGCAGTATTTT. This translates into CASRPGRRDTQYF.

The chain uses TRBV7-2 and TRBJ2-7; 9 bases align to TRBD2. The CDR3 totals 15 residues. The germline V gene has CDR1 SGHTA and CDR2 FQGNSA. V lost 3 bases, J lost 2 bases, and 5 bases stayed unmatched. CDR3 protein: CASSLFASGAYEQYF. Here the CDR3 DNA reads TGTGCCAGCAGCTTGTTCGCTAGCGGGGCCTACGAGCAGTACTTC.

The chain combines TRBV7-9 with TRBJ1-1; D is unclear. CDR3 length: 13 amino acids. CDR1 and CDR2 (germline): SEHNR, FQNEAQ (reference sequence). Deletions cut 0 bases from V and 6 bases from J, with 8 bases between. The CDR3 spells CASSLAPAAEAFF. For the CDR3, the DNA is TGTGCCAGCAGCTTAGCGCCAGCGGCTGAAGCTTTCTTT.

The rearrangement links TRBV27 to TRBJ2-7, with 8 bases identical to TRBD1. The V gene's germline CDR1 is MNHEY and CDR2 SMNVEV (reference sequence). The trim removed 6 bases at V and 2 bases at J, leaving 6 bases unmatched. This CDR3 is built from 14 residues. The CDR3 loop reads CASSRTGFAYEQYF. In DNA form, the CDR3 reads TGTGCCAGCAGCCGGACAGGGTTCGCCTACGAGCAGTACTTC.

The rearrangement uses TRBV5-1 and TRBJ1-1, with D uncertain. Germline V gene lookup returns CDR1 SGHRS and CDR2 YFSETQ. V lost 0 bases and J 1 base, leaving 4 bases between the germline ends. The CDR3 loop spans 13 amino acids. CDR3 DNA: TGCGCCAGCAGCTTGGGAGCGAACACTGAAGCTTTCTTT. Residues: CASSLGANTEAFF. Together with reference TRBV5-1 and TRBJ1-1, the CDR3 gives the full variable domain: KAGVTQTPRYLIKTRGQQVTLSCSPISGHRSVSWYQQTPGQGLQFLFEYFSETQRNKGNFPGRFSGRQFSNSRSEMNVSTLELGDSALYLCASSLGANTEAFFGQGTRLTVV.

This clone was detected a few times. At the DNA level, this CDR3 is encoded by other sequences in the same sample as well. CDR3 nucleotide sequence: TGTGCCAGCAGTTACTCGAGGAACACTGAAGCTTTCTTT. It translates to CASSYSRNTEAFF. The rearrangement links TRBV6-5 to TRBJ1-1; D uncertain. V dropped 0 bases and J dropped 1 base, with 3 bases sitting between them. The CDR3 contains 13 residues. CDR1 and CDR2 from the germline V gene are MNHEY and SVGAGI.

The CDR3 region is CASKRTGTGEQYF. The CDR3 DNA follows: TGTGCCAGCAAACGGACAGGTACGGGCGAGCAGTACTTC. The chain couples TRBV6-5 to TRBJ2-7, with 7 bases identical to TRBD1. The CDR3 sequence is 13 residues long. Germline CDR1 reads MNHEY; CDR2 reads SVGAGI. V shed 7 bases, J shed 6 bases, and the junction held 9 bases outside the gene matches.

The chain has TRBV15 and TRBJ2-2; a weak D match, TRBD1 (6 bases). Trimming took off 4 bases at V and 3 bases at J, with 9 bases between the two ends. This CDR3 has 14 residues. Germline V lookup: CDR1 LNHNV, CDR2 YYDKDF (reference sequence). The CDR3 loop is CATSTTGDTGELFF. As DNA, the CDR3 is TGTGCCACCAGCACGACAGGAGACACCGGGGAGCTGTTTTTT.

V and J are TRBV7-3 and TRBJ2-1, with unresolved D. This CDR3 has 15 residues. The germline gives CDR1 SGHTA, CDR2 FQGTGA. Trimming shortened V by 5 bases and J by 0 bases, and 11 bases separated the two germline ends. CDR3 DNA: TGTGCCAGCAGCACAACTCGCAGCTCCTACAATGAGCAGTTCTTC. Amino acid sequence: CASSTTRSSYNEQFF.

The J gene is TRBJ1-1, the V gene TRBV4-3; no clear D gene. The CDR3 is made up of 15 amino acids. Between the trimmed V and J ends, which lost 2 bases and 2 bases, there was a span of 12 bases. Per the germline V gene, CDR1 is LGHNA and CDR2 is YSLEER. This CDR3 reads CASSQTYGSNTEAFF. CDR3 nucleotide sequence: TGCGCCAGCAGCCAAACTTACGGGAGTAACACTGAAGCTTTCTTT.

J is TRBJ2-7 and V is TRBV7-9; 7 positions match TRBD2. Germline V lookup: CDR1 SEHNR, CDR2 FQNEAQ (reference sequence). J was trimmed by 2 bases and V by 4 bases; bases with no gene match: 11. The CDR3 covers 16 residues. CDR3 bases: TGTGCCAGCAGCTCCCCTGGGGGAGGGACCGCCTACGAGCAGTACTTC. Translated, it gives CASSSPGGGTAYEQYF.

The V call is TRBV9, the J call TRBJ1-4, with TRBD1 as a possible D gene (5 bases). This CDR3 comprises 17 residues. Germline CDR1 is SGDLS and CDR2 is YYNGEE. The V end was cut by 0 bases, the J end by 4 bases, with 16 bases between. This CDR3 is CASSVDGAGSDNEKLFF. The CDR3 DNA follows: TGTGCCAGCAGCGTAGACGGGGCAGGGTCGGATAATGAAAAACTGTTTTTT.

The gene calls are TRBV18 and TRBJ1-4; D unclear. The V end lost 2 bases, the J end lost 7 bases, and 5 bases lay between the germline ends. The CDR3 is made up of 12 amino acids. The V gene's germline CDR1 is KGHSH and CDR2 LQKENI. For the CDR3, the DNA is TGTGCCAGCTCACCAGGGTTTGAAAAACTGTTTTTT. Translating gives CASSPGFEKLFF. Full variable domain (missing parts from reference TRBV18 and TRBJ1-4): NAGVMQNPRHLVRRRGQEARLRCSPMKGHSHVYWYRQLPEEGLKFMVYLQKENIIDESGMPKERFSAEFPKEGPSILRIQQVVRGDSAAYFCASSPGFEKLFFGSGTQLSVL.

This chain uses TRBV29-1 with TRBJ2-1; TRBD2 matches at 7 bases. Germline values: CDR1 SQVTM, CDR2 ANQGSEA. J was trimmed by 0 bases and V by 3 bases; bases with no gene match: 5. The CDR3 is 15 residues long. The DNA of the CDR3 is TGCAGCGTTGACTTGAGCGGGGACTCCTACAATGAGCAGTTCTTC. This gives the protein CSVDLSGDSYNEQFF.

The V call is TRBV5-1, the J call TRBJ2-7; 12 bases are a match to TRBD2. The CDR3 covers 16 residues. Germline assignment: CDR1 SGHRS and CDR2 YFSETQ. J lost 2 bases, V lost 3 bases, and 6 bases had no gene match. DNA of the CDR3: TGCGCCAGCAGCTACGGCGGACTAGCGGGGACCTACGAGCAGTACTTC. The encoded protein is CASSYGGLAGTYEQYF.

The chain combines TRBV4-1 with TRBJ2-2, with TRBD1 identical over 8 bases. The CDR3 runs 14 residues. CDR1 is MGHRA, CDR2 YSYEKL, per germline. Losses at the gene ends were 6 bases for V and 5 bases for J; bases not matched to a gene: 5. CDR3 loop: CASRAQGVTGELFF. The DNA for the CDR3 is TGCGCCAGCAGGGCACAGGGGGTTACCGGGGAGCTGTTTTTT.

This rearrangement joins TRBV28 to TRBJ2-5, with 7 positions matching TRBD1. Germline V gene sequence: CDR1 MDHEN, CDR2 SYDVKM. With V trimmed by 3 bases and J by 1 base, 2 bases remained unmatched. This CDR3 region has 14 residues. The CDR3 here is CASSFYRGQETQYF. The CDR3 DNA sequence: TGTGCCAGCAGTTTCTACAGGGGCCAAGAGACCCAGTACTTC. The full variable domain, in which reference TRBV28 and TRBJ2-5 provide the parts outside the CDR3, is DVKVTQSSRYLVKRTGEKVFLECVQDMDHENMFWYRQDPGLGLRLIYFSYDVKMKEKGDIPEGYSVSREKKERFSLILESASTNQTSMYLCASSFYRGQETQYFGPGTRLLVL.

The chain links TRBV6-4 to TRBJ2-3; maybe TRBD1 (6 bases). V was trimmed by 3 bases and J by 3 bases, leaving 13 bases between them. Germline values: CDR1 MRHNA, CDR2 SNTAGT. The CDR3 extends over 15 amino acids. The CDR3 sequence: CASSDKAGATDTQYF. In nucleotides, the CDR3 is TGTGCCAGCAGTGATAAGGCAGGGGCTACAGATACGCAGTATTTT.

This sequence joins TRBV2 and TRBJ1-4; TRBD1 is a possible D gene (6 bases). The CDR3 spans 12 residues. CDR1 SNHLY and CDR2 FYNNEI come from the germline V gene. Trimming cost V 8 bases and J 7 bases, with 11 bases left between them. CDR3 residues: CASRDNTEKLFF. The CDR3 nucleotides read TGTGCCAGCCGGGACAACACTGAAAAACTGTTTTTT.

This chain joins TRBV6-2 or TRBV6-3 and TRBJ2-3, with D uncertain. The germline V gene encodes CDR1 MNHEY and CDR2 SVGEGT. Trimming removed 4 bases at V and 0 bases at J, with 8 bases between. This CDR3 region has 14 residues. CDR3 sequence (DNA): TGTGCCAGCAGTTCCTTTCGGAGCACAGATACGCAGTATTTT. Translating it yields CASSSFRSTDTQYF.

The CDR3 sequence is CASSLWPAGYFSGNTIYF. CDR3 sequence (DNA): TGTGCCAGCAGTTTATGGCCGGCAGGATACTTCTCTGGAAACACCATATATTTT. This chain connects TRBV28 to TRBJ1-3; D remains unclear. Germline-derived CDR1 and CDR2 are MDHEN and SYDVKM. The CDR3 sequence is 18 residues long. V lost 0 bases and J 0 bases, leaving 15 bases between the germline ends.

Points on this clone: At one boundary the junction diverges from the germline segment, which might be a read error. The chain links TRBV7-7 to TRBJ2-3, with TRBD1 identical over 7 bases. The CDR3 extends over 16 amino acids. Germline CDR1 reads SSHAT; CDR2 reads FNYEAQ (reference sequence). Here the CDR3 reads CASSLFTGEGEDTQYF. In DNA form, the CDR3 reads TGTGCTAGCAGCTTATTTACAGGGGAAGGTGAAGATACGCAGTATTTT.

The chain links TRBV5-5 to TRBJ2-3; D is uncertain. Trimming removed 3 bases from V and 0 bases from J, with 5 bases in between. Germline lookup yields CDR1 SGHKS and CDR2 YYEKEE (reference sequence). CDR3 size: 13 residues. CDR3 DNA sequence: TGTGCCAGCAGCTCCGGGAGCACAGATACGCAGTATTTT. Translating gives CASSSGSTDTQYF.